One sample yielded the 12 T cell receptor beta chains listed below, sequenced in a study of shared clonotypes between healthy human individuals. Profiling relied on immunoSEQ multiplex PCR, and the TCRdb table lists in-frame clones only, not all of them. The sample consists of over 2 million clones, over 85% of them appearing once. CD45RO-negative, CCR7-positively selected cells formed the naive CD8 fraction, excluding terminally differentiated effector memory CD45RA+ cells. The sequenced sample was naive CD8+ T cells sorted from blood. These receptors came from a man younger than 35 in good health.

This clone was seen once. The chain has TRBV27 and TRBJ2-3; 7 bases are shared with TRBD1. The CDR3 length is 16 residues. The V gene end was trimmed by 5 bases and the J gene end by 0 bases; junction bases not matched to a gene: 8. Germline assignment: CDR1 MNHEY and CDR2 SMNVEV (reference sequence). The CDR3 DNA is TGTGCCAGCAGTCTAACAGGGGTCCCTAGCACAGATACGCAGTATTTT. Translating it yields CASSLTGVPSTDTQYF.

Concerning this clone: Different DNA sequences within this sample yield the same CDR3. This chain links TRBV7-9 with TRBJ2-2; TRBD2 matches at 10 bases. The V and J ends lost 3 bases and 3 bases, in that order; junction bases with no gene match: 1. Germline V gives CDR1 SEHNR, CDR2 FQNEAQ (reference sequence). This CDR3 contains 15 residues. The CDR3 spells CASSFLAGDTGELFF. The CDR3 DNA sequence: TGTGCCAGCAGCTTTCTAGCGGGGGACACCGGGGAGCTGTTTTTT.

This chain uses TRBV29-1 with TRBJ2-1; 10 positions match TRBD2. Per the germline V gene, CDR1 is SQVTM and CDR2 is ANQGSEA. V trimming: 4 bases; J trimming: 9 bases; junction bases outside the gene matches: 9. This CDR3 region has 14 residues. The CDR3 here is CSVGAPSGSGEQFF. CDR3 DNA sequence: TGCAGCGTTGGTGCCCCTAGCGGGAGCGGTGAGCAGTTCTTC.

The chain carries TRBV28 and TRBJ1-5, with TRBD1 identical over 9 bases. This CDR3 contains 13 residues. With 6 bases clipped from V and 7 bases from J, the junction kept 4 bases outside the gene matches. CDR1 MDHEN and CDR2 SYDVKM come from the germline V gene. The CDR3 here is CASSHDRGQPQHF. The CDR3 nucleotides are TGTGCCAGCAGCCATGACAGGGGGCAGCCCCAGCATTTT.

The chain recombines TRBV6-1 with TRBJ1-2, with D unresolved. The germline V gene encodes CDR1 MNHNS and CDR2 SASEGT. Trimming cost V 7 bases and J 3 bases, with 6 bases left between them. This CDR3 comprises 11 residues. CDR3 sequence reads: CASNWHYGYTF. DNA of the CDR3: TGTGCCAGCAACTGGCACTATGGCTACACCTTC.

The V gene is TRBV5-4, the J gene TRBJ2-7, with 9 bases aligning to TRBD1. V was clipped by 6 bases and J by 6 bases; unmatched bases: 10. The CDR3 sequence is 14 residues long. Germline V gives CDR1 SGHNT, CDR2 YYREEE (reference sequence). The CDR3 spells CASTLLGTGREQYF. The CDR3 DNA sequence: TGTGCCAGCACCCTTCTAGGGACAGGGCGCGAGCAGTACTTC.

The chain couples TRBV7-9 to TRBJ1-1; a possible D gene is TRBD1 (6 bases). The CDR3 runs 13 residues. CDR1 and CDR2 (germline): SEHNR, FQNEAQ (reference sequence). V was cut by 11 bases and J by 2 bases, with 15 bases left in between. In nucleotides, the CDR3 is TGTGCCCGGGGGGCAGTCCTAAACACTGAAGCTTTCTTT. As protein: CARGAVLNTEAFF.

Only one count was recorded for this clone. The chain couples TRBV7-9 to TRBJ1-1; possibly TRBD1 for D (5 bases). CDR3 length: 15 residues. Germline V gives CDR1 SEHNR, CDR2 FQNEAQ (reference sequence). The V and J ends lost 5 bases and 0 bases respectively, with 13 bases between them. The CDR3 nucleotides are TGTGCCAGCAGCCCAGGGCCAGCCCTGAACACTGAAGCTTTCTTT. Translating it yields CASSPGPALNTEAFF.

V and J are TRBV5-6 and TRBJ1-6; TRBD1 might be the D (5 bases). The V gene's germline CDR1 is SGHDT and CDR2 YYEEEE. With 5 bases removed from V and 7 bases from J, the gap between germline ends came to 16 bases. The length of the CDR3 is 15 residues. Here the CDR3 reads CASSHDGGINSPLHF. DNA for the CDR3: TGTGCCAGCAGTCACGACGGGGGGATCAATTCACCCCTCCACTTT.

V usage is TRBV5-6 and J usage is TRBJ2-1; D uncertain. Between the trimmed V and J ends, which lost 3 bases and 5 bases, there was a span of 6 bases. Germline CDR1 and CDR2: SGHDT and YYEEEE. CDR3 size: 12 residues. The CDR3 loop reads CASSWFNNEQFF. The CDR3 DNA reads as TGTGCCAGCAGCTGGTTTAACAATGAGCAGTTCTTC. The full variable domain, rest sourced from reference TRBV5-6 and TRBJ2-1, is DAGVTQSPTHLIKTRGQQVTLRCSPKSGHDTVSWYQQALGQGPQFIFQYYEEEERQRGNFPDRFSGHQFPNYSSELNVNALLLGDSALYLCASSWFNNEQFFGPGTRLTVL.

This chain uses TRBV6-5 with TRBJ1-1; a weak D match, TRBD1 (6 bases). Germline CDR1 reads MNHEY; CDR2 reads SVGAGI. The CDR3 is 14 amino acids. The V and J ends lost 7 bases and 4 bases respectively, with 16 bases between them. The CDR3 reads CASTWGRGGTEAFF. The CDR3 DNA is TGTGCCAGCACCTGGGGGCGGGGCGGCACTGAAGCTTTCTTT.

The chain employs TRBV4-1 and TRBJ1-2, with D hard to call. With 4 bases removed from V and 3 bases from J, the gap between germline ends came to 9 bases. Germline V CDR1 and CDR2: MGHRA, YSYEKL. The CDR3 extends over 13 amino acids. CDR3 sequence: CASSPSEDYGYTF. DNA of the CDR3: TGCGCCAGCAGCCCCTCTGAAGACTATGGCTACACCTTC.